This T cell receptor beta chain derives from a study of blood T cell repertoires in COVID-19. Background on the study: Samples representing acute and convalescent COVID-19 were sourced from the United States, Italy and Spain. PBMCs, B-cell-depleted T cells, or T cells provided the cDNA or gDNA that made up the material.

Methods used by the authors: It was from reference gene primer amplification that nucleated cell counts were estimated. This table comes from immunoSEQ multiplex PCR, and its TCRdb copy is limited to in-frame clones, with some not included. Clone size and the V and J calls come from that table; the DNA yielded D and trimming. Among some 120,000 clones listed, 90% were seen once. Germline V gives CDR1 SGHAT, CDR2 FQNNGV. V gave up 5 bases and J gave up 5 bases, with 18 bases separating them. The length of the CDR3 is 15 residues. The sample was peripheral blood. The clonotype was recovered from a man in his fifties or sixties with active COVID-19. The rearrangement uses TRBV11-2 and TRBJ2-5; possible D gene TRBD2, 7 bases. DNA for the CDR3: TGTGCCAGCAGCATGCCCGGGGGGCGCAGGGAGACCCAGTACTTC. It yields the protein CASSMPGGRRETQYF.